This T cell receptor beta chain was captured by sequencing in a study of shared clonotypes between healthy human individuals. Worth noting for this clone: Its antigen is currently unknown.

Naive CD8 cells lacked CD45RO, underwent positive selection for CCR7 and left out terminally differentiated effector memory CD45RA+ cells. Overall study findings and caveats: Tissues were not sampled, only blood, and their repertoires likely differ. The expectation was that sequencing depth would affect clonotype sharing among donors.

The assay was run at deep level. TCRdb's table, derived via immunoSEQ multiplex PCR, lists solely in-frame clones and lacks some. The profile covers roughly 550,000 clones, with nearly 97% appearing a single time and less than 0.13% taken by the ten largest. Germline V gene sequence: CDR1 MNHEY, CDR2 SMNVEV (reference sequence). The CDR3 is 14 amino acids. V was pared by 1 base and J by 6 bases, with 13 bases between. The sequence was obtained from a woman in her thirties in good health. This chain links TRBV27 with TRBJ2-7, with D perhaps TRBD2 (6 bases). What was sequenced was naive CD8+ T cells sorted from blood. Here the CDR3 reads CASSLFGGVGEQYF. CDR3 bases: TGTGCCAGCAGTTTATTCGGAGGGGTGGGCGAGCAGTACTTC.